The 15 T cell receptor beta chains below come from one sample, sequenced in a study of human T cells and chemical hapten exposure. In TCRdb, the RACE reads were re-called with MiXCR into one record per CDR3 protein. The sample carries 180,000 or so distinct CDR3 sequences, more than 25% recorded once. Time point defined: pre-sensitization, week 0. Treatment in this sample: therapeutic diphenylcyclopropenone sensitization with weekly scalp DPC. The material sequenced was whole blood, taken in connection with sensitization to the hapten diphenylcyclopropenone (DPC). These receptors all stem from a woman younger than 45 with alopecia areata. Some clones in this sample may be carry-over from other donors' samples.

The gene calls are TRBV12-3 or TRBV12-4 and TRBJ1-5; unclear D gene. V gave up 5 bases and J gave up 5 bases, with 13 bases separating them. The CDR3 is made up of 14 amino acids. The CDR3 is CASSPLDEHQPQHF. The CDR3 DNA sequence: TGTGCCAGCAGTCCCTTGGATGAGCATCAGCCCCAGCATTTT.

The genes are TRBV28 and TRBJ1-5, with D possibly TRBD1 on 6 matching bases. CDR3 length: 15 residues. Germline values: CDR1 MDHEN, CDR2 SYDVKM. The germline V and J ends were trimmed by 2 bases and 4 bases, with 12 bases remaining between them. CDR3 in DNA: TGTGCCAGCAGTTTAATGGGGGCCCCGAATCAGCCCCAGCATTTT. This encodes CASSLMGAPNQPQHF.

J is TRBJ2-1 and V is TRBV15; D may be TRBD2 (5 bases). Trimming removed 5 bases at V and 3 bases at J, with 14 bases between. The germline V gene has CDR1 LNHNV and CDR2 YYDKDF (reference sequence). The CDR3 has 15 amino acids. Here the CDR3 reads CATSLTRGVYNEQFF. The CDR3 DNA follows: TGTGCCACCAGCCTTACTAGAGGCGTCTACAATGAGCAGTTCTTC.

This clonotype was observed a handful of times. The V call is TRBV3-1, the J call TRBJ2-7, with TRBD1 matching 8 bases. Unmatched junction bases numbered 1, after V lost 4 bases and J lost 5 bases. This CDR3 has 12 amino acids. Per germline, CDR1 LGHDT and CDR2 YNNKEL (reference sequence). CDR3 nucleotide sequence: TGTGCCAGCAGCCGACAGGGGCACGAGCAGTACTTC. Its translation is CASSRQGHEQYF.

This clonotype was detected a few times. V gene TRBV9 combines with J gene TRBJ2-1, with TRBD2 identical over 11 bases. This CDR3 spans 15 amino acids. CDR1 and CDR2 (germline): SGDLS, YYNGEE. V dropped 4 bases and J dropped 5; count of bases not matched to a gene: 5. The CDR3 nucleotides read TGTGCCAGCAGCCCCACTAGCGGGGGCCACAATGAGCAGTTCTTC. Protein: CASSPTSGGHNEQFF.

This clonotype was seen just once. The CDR3 protein is CSVEDIGRGYTF. Here the CDR3 DNA reads TGCAGCGTTGAAGATATAGGCAGGGGCTACACCTTC. The chain is built from TRBV29-1 and TRBJ1-2; D unclear. Trimming took off 0 bases at V and 8 bases at J, with 10 bases between the two ends. The CDR3 totals 12 residues. Germline V gene sequence: CDR1 SQVTM, CDR2 ANQGSEA.

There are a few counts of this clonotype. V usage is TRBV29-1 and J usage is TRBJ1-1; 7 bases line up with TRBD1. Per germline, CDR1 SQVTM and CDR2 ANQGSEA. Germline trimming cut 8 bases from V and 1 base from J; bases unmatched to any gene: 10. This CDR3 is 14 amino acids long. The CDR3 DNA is TGCAGCTCTTTACCAGGGACAGCGAACACTGAAGCTTTCTTT. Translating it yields CSSLPGTANTEAFF.

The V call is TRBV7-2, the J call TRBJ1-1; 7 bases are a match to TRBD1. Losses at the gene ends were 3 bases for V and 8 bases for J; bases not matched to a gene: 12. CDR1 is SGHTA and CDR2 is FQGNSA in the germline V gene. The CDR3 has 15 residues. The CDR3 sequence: CASSLAGVTGREAFF. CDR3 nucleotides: TGTGCCAGCAGCTTGGCGGGGGTGACAGGGAGGGAAGCTTTCTTT. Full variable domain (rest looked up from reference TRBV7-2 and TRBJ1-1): GAGVSQSPSNKVTEKGKDVELRCDPISGHTALYWYRQSLGQGLEFLIYFQGNSAPDKSGLPSDRFSAERTGGSVSTLTIQRTQQEDSAVYLCASSLAGVTGREAFFGQGTRLTVV.

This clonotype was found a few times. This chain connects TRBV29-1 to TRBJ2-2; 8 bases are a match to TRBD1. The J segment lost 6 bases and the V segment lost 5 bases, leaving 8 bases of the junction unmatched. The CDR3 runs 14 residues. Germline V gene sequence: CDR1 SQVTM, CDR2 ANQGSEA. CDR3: CSVLTETGAGELFF. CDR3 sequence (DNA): TGCAGCGTTTTAACCGAGACAGGGGCCGGGGAGCTGTTTTTT.

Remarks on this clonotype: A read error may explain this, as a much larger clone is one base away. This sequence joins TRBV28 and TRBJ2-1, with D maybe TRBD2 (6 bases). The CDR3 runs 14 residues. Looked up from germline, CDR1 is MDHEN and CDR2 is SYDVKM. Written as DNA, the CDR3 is TGTGCCAGCAGGCCCGCGGGACTGAACAATGAGCAGCTCTTC. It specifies CASRPAGLNNEQLF.

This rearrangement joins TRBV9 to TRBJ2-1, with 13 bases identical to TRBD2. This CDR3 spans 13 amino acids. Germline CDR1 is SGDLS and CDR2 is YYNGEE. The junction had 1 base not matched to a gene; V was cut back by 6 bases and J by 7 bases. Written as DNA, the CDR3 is TGTGCCAGCACGACTAGCGGGGGGAATGAGCAGTTCTTC. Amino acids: CASTTSGGNEQFF.

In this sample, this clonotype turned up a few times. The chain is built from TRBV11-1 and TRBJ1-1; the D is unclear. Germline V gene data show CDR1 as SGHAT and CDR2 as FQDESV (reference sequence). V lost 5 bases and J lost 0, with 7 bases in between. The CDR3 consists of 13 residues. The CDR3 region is CASSQQMNTEAFF. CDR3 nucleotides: TGTGCCAGCAGCCAACAGATGAACACTGAAGCTTTCTTT.

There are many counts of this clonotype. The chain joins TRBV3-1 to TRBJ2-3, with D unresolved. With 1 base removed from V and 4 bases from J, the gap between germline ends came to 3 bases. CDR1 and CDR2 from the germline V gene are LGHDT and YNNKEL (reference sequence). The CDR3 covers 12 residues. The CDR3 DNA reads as TGTGCCAGCAGCCAAGGGGCAGATACGCAGTATTTT. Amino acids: CASSQGADTQYF.

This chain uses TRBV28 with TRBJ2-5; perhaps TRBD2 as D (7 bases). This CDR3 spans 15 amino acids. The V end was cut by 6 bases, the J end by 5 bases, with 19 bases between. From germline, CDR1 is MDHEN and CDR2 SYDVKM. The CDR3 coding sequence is TGTGCCAGCAGACCCCGAAGGGGGGGGCCGGAGACCCAGTACTTC. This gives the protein CASRPRRGGPETQYF.

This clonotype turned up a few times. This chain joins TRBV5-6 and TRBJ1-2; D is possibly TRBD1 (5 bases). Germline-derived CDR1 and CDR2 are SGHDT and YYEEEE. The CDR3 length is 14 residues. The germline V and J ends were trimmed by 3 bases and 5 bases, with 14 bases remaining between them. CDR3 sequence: CASSSPDISYGYTF. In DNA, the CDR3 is TGTGCCAGCAGCTCACCGGACATTTCTTATGGCTACACCTTC.